Included here is one TCR beta chain sequence, with context. Its antigen is not known. Germline-derived CDR1 and CDR2 are MNHEY and SMNVEV (reference sequence). This CDR3 spans 13 amino acids. Trimming removed 4 bases from V and 3 bases from J; junction bases left unmatched: 2. Treatment given: over 15 received Ad26.COV2.S at low or high dose, single or two shots; about five received placebo; per-sample allocation not given. Specimens were obtained on day 63 following the first vaccine or placebo injection. Whoever gave the sample was an adult aged 18-55 years in Boston. Using immunoSEQ multiplex PCR, the repertoire was profiled, and TCRdb retains in-frame clones only, with some absent. The sample records 350,000 to 450,000 clones, around nine tenths being singletons. This sample is part of a study of Ad26.COV2.S vaccination and SARS-CoV-2 variants. Study-level background: Enrollment placed the donor in the COV1001 Ad26.COV2.S trial arm.

Study conclusions and caveats: Marked by substantial breadth, spike-specific CD8+ and CD4+ T cell responses were reportedly seen after vaccination. Spike-specific TCR breadth in vaccine recipients exceeded that seen in placebo recipients.

The source was peripheral blood, collected in a trial of Ad26.COV2.S vaccine versus placebo. The chain uses TRBV27 and TRBJ1-2, with TRBD1 matching 7 bases. This sequence was found in a person aged 18 to 59 who received the Ad26.COV2.S COVID-19 vaccine or a placebo. DNA of the CDR3: TGTGCCAGCAGTTCCACAGGGGACTATGGCTACACCTTC. Translation gives CASSSTGDYGYTF.